Listed here is a single T cell receptor (beta chain). This specimen belongs to a study of monozygotic twins with inflammatory bowel disease. Each TCR library used 3,000 to 3,500 ng of total RNA. TCRdb reprocessed the 5' RACE reads; each CDR3 protein has one entry and no DNA is given. This sample's table has 85,000 to 110,000 distinct CDR3 sequences. The CDR3 consists of 15 residues. Germline V lookup: CDR1 MNHEY, CDR2 SMNVEV (reference sequence). The chain uses TRBV27 and TRBJ1-2. This clonotype originated in a human donor with ulcerative colitis or Crohn's disease, or a healthy co-twin of an affected twin (not recorded which). Material for sequencing was blood. The CDR3 loop is CASSLSSSTSYGYTF.